Each of the 14 T cell receptor beta chains below was sequenced from the same sample in a study of OX40 agonist ivuxolimab in advanced cancers. The receptor library was made with the immunoSEQ multiplex PCR assay. TCRdb carries this immuneACCESS record with in-frame sequences only. Its versions omit some clonotypes, under half of them owing to an unresolved V gene in the studies checked, with the rest unexplained. This sample lists about 37,000 clones; approximately 80% were detected once. The ten largest make up 39% of the sample. The specimen was CD4+ or CD8+ T cells sorted from blood, collected in a trial of the OX40 agonist ivuxolimab. Receptor source: an adult with an advanced solid tumor such as melanoma, head and neck, liver or kidney cancer.

The chain carries TRBV28 and TRBJ2-2; D may be TRBD2 (6 bases). The CDR3 totals 13 residues. The germline gives CDR1 MDHEN, CDR2 SYDVKM. V gave up 5 bases and J gave up 7 bases, with 11 bases separating them. The chain's CDR3 is CASSRGTVGELFF. The CDR3 DNA sequence: TGTGCCAGCAGTCGCGGGACGGTCGGGGAGCTGTTTTTT.

The chain employs TRBV6-5 and TRBJ2-3, with 7 bases matching TRBD2. The germline V gene encodes CDR1 MNHEY and CDR2 SVGAGI. The CDR3 covers 15 residues. J was trimmed by 2 bases and V by 6 bases; bases with no gene match: 8. This CDR3 is CASRVLAAPTDTQYF. The CDR3 DNA sequence: TGTGCCAGCAGGGTTCTAGCGGCGCCCACAGATACGCAGTATTTT.

The J gene is TRBJ2-1, the V gene TRBV14; D unresolved. The V gene lost 0 bases and the J gene lost 8 bases, with 8 bases spanning the gap. Germline assignment: CDR1 SGHDN and CDR2 FVKESK. This CDR3 has 13 residues. The CDR3 region is CASSQELFDEQFF. The CDR3 DNA sequence: TGTGCCAGCAGCCAAGAACTTTTCGATGAGCAGTTCTTC.

V gene TRBV7-9 combines with J gene TRBJ1-2; 7 nucleotides match TRBD1. Germline CDR1 is SEHNR and CDR2 is FQNEAQ (reference sequence). This CDR3 has 15 residues. Trimming cost V 4 bases and J 5 bases; bases outside gene matches: 10. CDR3 nucleotide sequence: TGTGCCAGCAGCTCTAGGTTGGGGACAGATTATGGCTACACCTTC. Protein product: CASSSRLGTDYGYTF.

The chain carries TRBV6-6 and TRBJ2-4; 8 bases are a match to TRBD1. V lost 10 bases, J lost 5 bases, and 10 bases stayed unmatched. Germline CDR1 reads MNHNY; CDR2 reads SVGAGI (reference sequence). This CDR3 contains 14 residues. The CDR3, as DNA: TGTGCCACACAGGGGGAGATGGGTGAAAACATTCAGTACTTC. Translation: CATQGEMGENIQYF.

The rearrangement joins TRBV7-9 to TRBJ2-3; D unresolved. Germline CDR1 SEHNR, CDR2 FQNEAQ (reference sequence). The CDR3 runs to 15 residues. Trimming took off 5 bases at V and 3 bases at J, with 15 bases between the two ends. CDR3 sequence (DNA): TGTGCCAGCAGCCCTCCCGTCTCCAGAACAGATACGCAGTATTTT. Amino acids: CASSPPVSRTDTQYF. The variable domain in full, completed from reference TRBV7-9 and TRBJ2-3, reads DTGVSQNPRHKITKRGQNVTFRCDPISEHNRLYWYRQTLGQGPEFLTYFQNEAQLEKSRLLSDRFSAERPKGSFSTLEIQRTEQGDSAMYLCASSPPVSRTDTQYFGPGTRLTVL.

The V and J genes are TRBV6-1 and TRBJ2-5; 7 bases agree with TRBD1. Matching the DNA end better, TRBJ2-7 makes the J call doubtful. The CDR3 covers 13 residues. The germline gives CDR1 MNHNS, CDR2 SASEGT. The CDR3 spells CASISGQAYEQYF. CDR3 DNA sequence: TGTGCCAGCATTTCCGGACAGGCCTACGAGCAGTACTTC.

V is TRBV21-1 and J is TRBJ1-4; the table's D gene call, TRBD1, was not cross checked with the DNA. TRBV21-1 represents a pseudogene. The CDR3 extends over 14 amino acids. CDR3 sequence reads: CASGNRRTNEKLFF. The CDR3 DNA reads as TGTGCCAGCGGGAACAGGCGTACTAATGAAAAACTGTTTTTT.

The V and J genes are TRBV2 and TRBJ2-7, with D tentatively TRBD1 (6 bases). The CDR3 is 12 residues long. V lost 6 bases, J lost 5 bases, and 11 bases lay in between. Germline CDR1 is SNHLY and CDR2 is FYNNEI. CDR3 bases: TGTGCCAGCAGGACGACAGGACACGAGCAGTACTTC. This sequence encodes CASRTTGHEQYF.

Written as DNA, the CDR3 is TGTGCCAGCAGCTTGACTAGCGGGGGGGCCAGCTCCTACGAGCAGTACTTC. This gives the protein CASSLTSGGASSYEQYF. V usage is TRBV7-8 and J usage is TRBJ2-7; 14 nucleotides match TRBD2. Germline V gene lookup returns CDR1 SGHVS and CDR2 FQNEAQ. The length of the CDR3 is 17 residues. With V trimmed by 3 bases and J by 0 bases, 4 bases remained unmatched.

In its sample, this clone was seen once. This sequence joins TRBV11-1 and TRBJ2-5; 7 positions match TRBD2. CDR1 is SGHAT, CDR2 FQDESV, per germline (reference sequence). J was trimmed by 5 bases and V by 2 bases; bases with no gene match: 8. The CDR3 runs 15 residues. The CDR3 bases are TGTGCCAGCAGCTTACAGGCGGGGGACTCGGAGACCCAGTACTTC. This codes for CASSLQAGDSETQYF.

The rearrangement joins TRBV6-1 to TRBJ2-7; D may be TRBD1 or TRBD2 (5 bases each). CDR3 length: 13 amino acids. V was trimmed by 4 bases and J by 4 bases, leaving 11 bases between them. Per germline, CDR1 MNHNS and CDR2 SASEGT. DNA of the CDR3: TGTGCCAGCAGTGGGGGACCCTTTTACGAGCAGTACTTC. Translated, it gives CASSGGPFYEQYF.

This rearrangement joins TRBV12-5 to TRBJ1-1; no clear D gene. The CDR3 is made up of 15 amino acids. V shed 1 base and J shed 2 bases, with 11 bases lying between them. Looked up from germline, CDR1 is LGHNT and CDR2 is FRNRAP. CDR3 sequence (DNA): TGTGCTAGTGGTTTGGCAGTAGTTGGAAACACTGAAGCTTTCTTT. It codes for CASGLAVVGNTEAFF.

The chain combines TRBV10-3 with TRBJ2-1; TRBD2 might be the D (6 bases). From germline, CDR1 is ENHRY and CDR2 SYGVKD. V lost 0 bases to trimming and J lost 0 bases, with 9 bases between them. The CDR3 loop spans 16 amino acids. The CDR3: CAISESGGVSYNEQFF. The CDR3, as DNA: TGTGCCATCAGTGAGTCCGGCGGGGTCTCCTACAATGAGCAGTTCTTC.